This T cell receptor beta chain was captured in a study of early T cells in non-severe SARS-CoV-2 infection. A single record per CDR3 protein comes from TCRdb applying MiXCR to the 5' RACE reads. The data show some 22,000 distinct CDR3 sequences, around 5% seen once. This CDR3 is built from 13 residues. Germline V gives CDR1 SGHAT, CDR2 FQNNGV. Deletions cut 7 bases from V and 0 bases from J, with 9 bases between. This sequence was found in an adult who was a healthcare worker with PCR-confirmed SARS-CoV-2 infection or an uninfected control (not recorded which). V usage is TRBV11-2 and J usage is TRBJ1-1; no reliable D call. Sequencing input: whole blood. The CDR3 DNA reads as TGTGCCAGCACCTCGACGGTGAACACTGAAGCTTTCTTT. Translating it yields CASTSTVNTEAFF.